This T cell receptor (beta chain) was profiled in a study of regulatory T cells in long-lasting Graves disease. V shed 4 bases and J shed 0 bases, with 10 bases lying between them. Germline CDR1 and CDR2: SQVTM and ANQGSEA. CDR3 length equals 14 residues. Sequencing libraries for TCR beta were prepared with iRepertoire HTBI primers and Arm-PCR of CDR3 regions. TCRdb passed the multiplex PCR reads through MiXCR, listing each CDR3 protein once. Of 580,000 or so distinct CDR3 sequences in the sample, about 16% were seen once. Many counts were recorded for this clonotype. Time point described: newly diagnosed GD, antithyroid drugs for less than 3 months. From PBMCs, RNA was extracted and then used to make the TCR library. The sample was also reused in another study, on T cells in Graves' hyperthyroidism and ophthalmopathy.

This material consisted of peripheral blood mononuclear cells (PBMCs), taken at new diagnosis, from a patient treated with antithyroid drugs. The sequence was obtained from a man between 18 and 35 years old with Graves disease. The chain couples TRBV29-1 to TRBJ2-1; D unclear. Written as DNA, the CDR3 is TGCAGCGTTGGTTATCCGAGCTCCTACAATGAGCAGTTCTTC. Translated: CSVGYPSSYNEQFF.